The 16 T cell receptor beta chains below all came from one sample that was sequenced in a study of TIL therapy for anti-PD-1-resistant metastatic lung cancer. As for time point: pre-treatment sample, taken before nivolumab and TIL therapy. This was the immunoSEQ v3 assay. Data came from immunoSEQ multiplex PCR; TCRdb stores just in-frame clones and leaves some out. The sample carries 36,000 or so clones, less than 85% recorded once. This specimen consisted of blood, obtained at baseline. These receptor sequences come from a person between 30 and 79 years old with non-small cell lung cancer.

This clone was detected a few times. The rearrangement uses TRBV4-1 and TRBJ1-1; no reliable D call. The CDR3 has 15 amino acids. Germline-derived CDR1 and CDR2 are MGHRA and YSYEKL. The ends were cut back, 1 base at V and 2 bases at J, with 11 bases in the middle. This CDR3 is CASSQGYSTNTEAFF. CDR3 coding DNA: TGCGCCAGCAGCCAAGGATATAGCACTAACACTGAAGCTTTCTTT.

V gene TRBV28 combines with J gene TRBJ2-1; D tentatively reads TRBD1 or TRBD2 (5 bases each). The CDR3 runs to 16 residues. The germline V gene has CDR1 MDHEN and CDR2 SYDVKM. Trimming removed 3 bases from V and 8 bases from J, with 20 bases in between. CDR3 in DNA: TGTGCCAGCAGTTTCCGAGGACGTCCACTAGGGGATGAGCAGTTCTTC. Translation gives CASSFRGRPLGDEQFF. Together with reference TRBV28 and TRBJ2-1, the CDR3 gives the full variable domain: DVKVTQSSRYLVKRTGEKVFLECVQDMDHENMFWYRQDPGLGLRLIYFSYDVKMKEKGDIPEGYSVSREKKERFSLILESASTNQTSMYLCASSFRGRPLGDEQFFGPGTRLTVL.

The chain is built from TRBV9 and TRBJ1-2, with TRBD1 as a possible D gene (6 bases). This CDR3 is 18 amino acids long. Between the trimmed V and J ends, which lost 3 bases and 0 bases, there was a span of 21 bases. Per the germline V gene, CDR1 is SGDLS and CDR2 is YYNGEE. CDR3 coding DNA: TGTGCCAGCAGCGGAGAGGGGGTGGGGCAGAGAACTAACTATGGCTACACCTTC. It encodes CASSGEGVGQRTNYGYTF.

The rearrangement joins TRBV10-3 to TRBJ2-1; 9 positions match TRBD2. CDR1 and CDR2 from the germline V gene are ENHRY and SYGVKD. V lost 10 bases, J lost 4 bases, and 11 bases stayed unmatched. The CDR3 loop spans 15 amino acids. CDR3: CATKLSGRIYNEQFF. The CDR3 DNA sequence: TGTGCCACCAAGTTAAGCGGGAGGATTTACAATGAGCAGTTCTTC.

This sequence joins TRBV19 and TRBJ2-2, with 10 bases identical to TRBD2. Germline CDR1 is LNHDA and CDR2 is SQIVND (reference sequence). V lost 6 bases and J lost 4; bases outside the gene matches: 8. The CDR3 has 16 residues. The CDR3 here is CASSQAGGHGTGELFF. The CDR3 DNA follows: TGTGCCAGTAGCCAAGCGGGAGGGCATGGCACCGGGGAGCTGTTTTTT. Full variable domain (remainder filled in from reference TRBV19 and TRBJ2-2): DGGITQSPKYLFRKEGQNVTLSCEQNLNHDAMYWYRQDPGQGLRLIYYSQIVNDFQKGDIAEGYSVSREKKESFPLTVTSAQKNPTAFYLCASSQAGGHGTGELFFGEGSRLTVL.

This sequence joins TRBV27 and TRBJ2-2; tentative D call: TRBD2 (6 bases). The CDR3 is made up of 13 amino acids. The germline CDR1 and CDR2 sequences are MNHEY and SMNVEV (reference sequence). V was pared by 5 bases and J by 6 bases, with 10 bases between. This CDR3 is CASSVTSPGELFF. The CDR3 nucleotides read TGTGCCAGCAGTGTCACTAGCCCCGGGGAGCTGTTTTTT.

The chain has TRBV15 and TRBJ2-1; 8 bases are shared with TRBD2. The length of the CDR3 is 16 residues. With 3 bases clipped from V and 1 base from J, the junction kept 5 bases outside the gene matches. The germline CDR1 and CDR2 sequences are LNHNV and YYDKDF (reference sequence). For the CDR3, the DNA is TGTGCCACCAGCAGGGCGGGGGGACCTTCCTACAATGAGCAGTTCTTC. It translates to CATSRAGGPSYNEQFF.

The chain is built from TRBV11-2 and TRBJ2-7, with D perhaps matching TRBD1 (7 bases). V gave up 6 bases and J gave up 5 bases, with 23 bases separating them. Germline CDR1 is SGHAT and CDR2 is FQNNGV. The CDR3 is 16 amino acids. CDR3 loop: CASRQWEDRPGNEQYF. As DNA, the CDR3 is TGTGCCAGCAGACAGTGGGAGGACAGGCCTGGCAACGAGCAGTACTTC.

The chain couples TRBV5-4 to TRBJ2-5; D unclear. Germline CDR1 SGHNT, CDR2 YYREEE (reference sequence). The germline V and J ends were trimmed by 0 bases and 5 bases, with 14 bases remaining between them. The CDR3 runs 15 residues. The CDR3: CASSLEVRSGETQYF. Written as DNA, the CDR3 is TGTGCCAGCAGCTTGGAGGTCAGGTCCGGGGAGACCCAGTACTTC.

This rearrangement joins TRBV7-2 to TRBJ1-5; no reliable D call. V was clipped by 5 bases and J by 3 bases, with 11 bases between them. Per germline, CDR1 SGHTA and CDR2 FQGNSA. The CDR3 loop spans 14 amino acids. The CDR3 DNA is TGTGCCAGCAGCCCACTACTGGACAATCAGCCCCAGCATTTT. It codes for CASSPLLDNQPQHF.

The chain couples TRBV7-2 to TRBJ1-3; D might be TRBD1 (6 bases). The V gene's germline CDR1 is SGHTA and CDR2 FQGNSA. The CDR3 sequence is 18 residues long. Trimming removed 1 base at V and 0 bases at J, with 16 bases between. The CDR3 loop is CASSLGIGRGSSGNTIYF. CDR3 coding DNA: TGTGCCAGCAGCTTAGGAATCGGCAGGGGTAGCTCTGGAAACACCATATATTTT.

The chain employs TRBV28 and TRBJ1-1, with 7 bases that match TRBD1. Trimming cost V 7 bases and J 0 bases; bases outside gene matches: 11. This CDR3 has 16 amino acids. Per germline, CDR1 MDHEN and CDR2 SYDVKM. CDR3 bases: TGTGCCAGCACCCAATCCGGGACAGTTTTGAACACTGAAGCTTTCTTT. Translated: CASTQSGTVLNTEAFF. Using reference TRBV28 and TRBJ1-1 for the parts outside the CDR3, the full variable domain is DVKVTQSSRYLVKRTGEKVFLECVQDMDHENMFWYRQDPGLGLRLIYFSYDVKMKEKGDIPEGYSVSREKKERFSLILESASTNQTSMYLCASTQSGTVLNTEAFFGQGTRLTVV.

The chain combines TRBV7-8 with TRBJ1-2; D possibly corresponds to TRBD1 (6 bases). The length of the CDR3 is 15 residues. Germline-derived CDR1 and CDR2 are SGHVS and FQNEAQ. The V end was cut by 1 base, the J end by 1 base, with 10 bases between. The CDR3 spells CASSLEGGINYGYTF. DNA for the CDR3: TGTGCCAGCAGCTTAGAGGGGGGCATTAACTATGGCTACACCTTC.

The V call is TRBV9, the J call TRBJ2-5, with 7 positions matching TRBD1. The junction had 6 bases not matched to a gene; V was cut back by 2 bases and J by 2 bases. The length of the CDR3 is 15 residues. In germline, CDR1 is SGDLS, CDR2 YYNGEE. The CDR3 protein is CASSVYTGVQETQYF. CDR3 coding DNA: TGTGCCAGCAGCGTCTACACAGGGGTACAAGAGACCCAGTACTTC.

The rearrangement joins TRBV4-1 to TRBJ1-3, with D unclear. The CDR3 loop spans 17 amino acids. Trimming removed 4 bases from V and 0 bases from J, with 16 bases in between. Germline V lookup: CDR1 MGHRA, CDR2 YSYEKL. The CDR3 is CASSPAALSSSGNTIYF. Written as DNA, the CDR3 is TGCGCCAGCAGCCCGGCAGCCCTATCGAGCTCTGGAAACACCATATATTTT.

This clone was observed a single time. The chain is built from TRBV5-1 and TRBJ1-1, with D tentatively TRBD1 (5 bases). The CDR3 extends over 14 amino acids. The V end lost 7 bases, the J end lost 5 bases, and 18 bases lay between the germline ends. Germline assignment: CDR1 SGHRS and CDR2 YFSETQ. The CDR3 bases are TGCGCCAGCTCCTCCGAGGGCCGGGGGACTGAAGCTTTCTTT. Translating gives CASSSEGRGTEAFF.